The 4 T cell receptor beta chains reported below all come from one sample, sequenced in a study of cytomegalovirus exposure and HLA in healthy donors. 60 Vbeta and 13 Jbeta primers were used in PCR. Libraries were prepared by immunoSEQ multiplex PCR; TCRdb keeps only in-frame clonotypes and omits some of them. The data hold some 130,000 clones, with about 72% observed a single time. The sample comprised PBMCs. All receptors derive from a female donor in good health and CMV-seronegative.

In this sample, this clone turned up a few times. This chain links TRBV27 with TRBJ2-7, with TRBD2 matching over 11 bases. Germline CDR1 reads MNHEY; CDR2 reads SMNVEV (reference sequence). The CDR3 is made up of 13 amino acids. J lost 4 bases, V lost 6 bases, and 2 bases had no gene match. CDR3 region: CASRLAGAYEQYF. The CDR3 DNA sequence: TGTGCCAGCAGACTAGCGGGAGCGTACGAGCAGTACTTC.

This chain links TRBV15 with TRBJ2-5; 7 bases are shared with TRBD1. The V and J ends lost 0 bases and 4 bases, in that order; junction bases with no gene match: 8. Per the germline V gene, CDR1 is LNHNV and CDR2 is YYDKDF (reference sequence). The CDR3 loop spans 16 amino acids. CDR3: CATSRDRGGAGETQYF. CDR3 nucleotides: TGTGCCACCAGCAGAGATCGAGGGGGCGCGGGAGAGACCCAGTACTTC.

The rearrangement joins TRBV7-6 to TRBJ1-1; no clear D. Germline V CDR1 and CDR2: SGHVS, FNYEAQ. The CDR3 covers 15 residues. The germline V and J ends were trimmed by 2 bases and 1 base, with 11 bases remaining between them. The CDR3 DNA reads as TGTGCCAGCAGCTTACTTGTTCCCGGGAACACTGAAGCTTTCTTT. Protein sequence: CASSLLVPGNTEAFF.

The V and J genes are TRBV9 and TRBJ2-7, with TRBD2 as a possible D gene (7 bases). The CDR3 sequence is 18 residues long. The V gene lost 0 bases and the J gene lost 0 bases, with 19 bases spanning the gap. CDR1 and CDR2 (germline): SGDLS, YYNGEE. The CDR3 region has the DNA TGTGCCAGCAGCGTAGGAGGTGGGGGGGGCTTTAGCTCCTACGAGCAGTACTTC. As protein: CASSVGGGGGFSSYEQYF.